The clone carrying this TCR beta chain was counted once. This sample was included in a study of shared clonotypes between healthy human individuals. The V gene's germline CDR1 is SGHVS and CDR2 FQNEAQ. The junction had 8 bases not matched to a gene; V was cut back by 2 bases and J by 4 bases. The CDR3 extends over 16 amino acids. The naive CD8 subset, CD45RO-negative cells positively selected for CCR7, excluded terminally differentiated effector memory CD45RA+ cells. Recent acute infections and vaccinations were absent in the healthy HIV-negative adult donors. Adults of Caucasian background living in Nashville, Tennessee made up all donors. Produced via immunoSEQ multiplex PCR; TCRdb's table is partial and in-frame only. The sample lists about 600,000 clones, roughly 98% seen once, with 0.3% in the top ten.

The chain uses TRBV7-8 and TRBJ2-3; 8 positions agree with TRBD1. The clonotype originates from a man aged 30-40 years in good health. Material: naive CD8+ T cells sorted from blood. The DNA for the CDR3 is TGTGCCAGCAGCTTACCCTGGACAGGGTTAGCAGATACGCAGTATTTT. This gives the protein CASSLPWTGLADTQYF.